Detailed here is one T cell receptor (beta chain). The data stem from a study of blood T cell repertoires in COVID-19. With 6 bases removed from V and 6 bases from J, the gap between germline ends came to 17 bases. The CDR3 totals 13 residues. Germline CDR1 is SQVTM and CDR2 is ANQGSEA. In the authors' workflow: Scientists estimated how many nucleated cells there were by amplifying reference gene primers. Generated by immunoSEQ multiplex PCR, the TCRdb table keeps only in-frame clones and is missing some. V and J calls and clone size are as listed in that table; D and trimming were resolved from the DNA. Here the sample spans roughly 320,000 clones, roughly 85% being singletons.

Sequencing was performed on peripheral blood. The TCR comes from a human donor in a cohort sampled during active COVID-19. The rearrangement joins TRBV29-1 to TRBJ1-2; D perhaps matches TRBD1 (6 bases). CDR3 nucleotides: TGCAGCGTCGGACAGATATGGATCGATGGCTACACCTTC. Its translation: CSVGQIWIDGYTF.